The 7 T cell receptor beta chains presented below share a single source sample, sequenced in a study of blood T cells in healthy people across ages. A sample-barcoded 5' primer and a J-beta primer mix were used in a second PCR of about 7 to 12 cycles. TCRdb re-analysed the 5' RACE reads in MiXCR, keeping a single row per CDR3 protein. The table has approximately 940,000 distinct CDR3 sequences, around 48% seen once. The sequencing input was blood. These receptor sequences come from a man aged 30 to 39 in good health.

The table lists this clonotype with a count of one. The V call is TRBV28, the J call TRBJ2-7; D perhaps matches TRBD2 (7 bases). CDR1 is MDHEN and CDR2 is SYDVKM in the germline V gene. The CDR3 sequence is 15 residues long. The V end lost 2 bases, the J end lost 2 bases, and 13 bases lay between the germline ends. The DNA of the CDR3 is TGTGCCAGCAGTTTAGGGGGGGCCACCCCCTACGAGCAGTACTTC. Translation: CASSLGGATPYEQYF.

The chain employs TRBV10-3 and TRBJ2-5; possibly TRBD2 for D (6 bases). V was clipped by 6 bases and J by 3 bases, with 11 bases between them. Looked up from germline, CDR1 is ENHRY and CDR2 is SYGVKD. CDR3 length equals 13 residues. For the CDR3, the DNA is TGTGCCATCAGCGGGACGGGGGAAGAGACCCAGTACTTC. Amino acid sequence: CAISGTGEETQYF.

This clonotype appeared a few times. V and J are TRBV12-3 or TRBV12-4 and TRBJ1-2, with 7 bases that match TRBD1. The length of the CDR3 is 14 residues. V gave up 4 bases and J gave up 4 bases; unmatched junction bases: 6. CDR3 protein: CASSSGQLFYGYTF. In DNA form, the CDR3 reads TGTGCCAGCAGTTCGGGACAGCTCTTCTATGGCTACACCTTC.

This clonotype is judged medium-sized. This chain connects TRBV7-2 to TRBJ2-7; 7 bases agree with TRBD2. The trim removed 7 bases at V and 2 bases at J, leaving 8 bases unmatched. Germline V gives CDR1 SGHTA, CDR2 FQGNSA. The CDR3 has 14 amino acids. The CDR3 nucleotides are TGTGCCAGCACCATTGAGCGGGGACCCTACGAGCAGTACTTC. Its protein is CASTIERGPYEQYF.

The rearrangement links TRBV5-1 to TRBJ2-5, with 7 positions matching TRBD1. The CDR3 extends over 14 amino acids. V was clipped by 4 bases and J by 1 base; unmatched bases: 4. Per the germline V gene, CDR1 is SGHRS and CDR2 is YFSETQ. The CDR3 here is CASSPTGSQETQYF. CDR3 DNA: TGCGCCAGCAGCCCGACAGGGAGCCAAGAGACCCAGTACTTC.

This clonotype showed up just a few times. The V gene is TRBV14, the J gene TRBJ2-5; D gene unclear. CDR1 is SGHDN and CDR2 is FVKESK in the germline V gene. CDR3 length: 11 amino acids. V shed 3 bases and J shed 11 bases, with 10 bases lying between them. The DNA of the CDR3 is TGTGCCAGCAGCCAGGCTAATGAGCAGTACTTC. Translation gives CASSQANEQYF.

J is TRBJ1-6 and V is TRBV20-1; D uncertain. Germline-derived CDR1 and CDR2 are DFQATT and SNEGSKA (reference sequence). Trimming removed 5 bases at V and 0 bases at J, with 14 bases between. The CDR3 has 16 amino acids. CDR3 DNA sequence: TGCAGTGCTCCAATCCCTTCTAGCTCCTATAATTCACCCCTCCACTTT. Protein product: CSAPIPSSSYNSPLHF.